This TCR beta chain originates from a study of regulatory T cells in long-lasting Graves disease. Looking at the study overall: To qualify as persistent, Graves' disease required over 5 years of antithyroid drugs with positive TSH receptor antibodies.

Time point denoted: persistent/refractory GD, antithyroid drugs over 5 years with positive TRAb. The TCR library used RNA extracted from PBMCs. An endocrinology department in Xi'an, China, recruited the patients. The authors built TCR beta libraries using iRepertoire HTBI primers and Arm-PCR of CDR3 regions. Authors' processing steps: Across all samples, roughly 60 TRBV segments and 11 to 15 TRBJ segments were identified. TCRdb independently ran MiXCR on the multiplex PCR reads; one entry per CDR3 protein. These V and J calls rely on TCRdb rather than the paper's analysis. Here the sample spans about 340,000 distinct CDR3 sequences, about 20% being singletons. Trimming removed 5 bases from V and 5 bases from J; junction bases left unmatched: 4. Germline CDR1 and CDR2: MNHEY and SVGEGT. There are 14 residues in the CDR3.

This chain joins TRBV6-2 or TRBV6-3 and TRBJ2-3; TRBD2 matches 10 bases. This sequence originates from a female donor with Graves disease. Material: peripheral blood mononuclear cells (PBMCs), obtained when the disease was refractory, from a patient treated with antithyroid drugs. The CDR3 DNA sequence: TGTGCCAGCAGTGAAGTAGCGGGAGGAGATACGCAGTATTTT. Protein product: CASSEVAGGDTQYF.